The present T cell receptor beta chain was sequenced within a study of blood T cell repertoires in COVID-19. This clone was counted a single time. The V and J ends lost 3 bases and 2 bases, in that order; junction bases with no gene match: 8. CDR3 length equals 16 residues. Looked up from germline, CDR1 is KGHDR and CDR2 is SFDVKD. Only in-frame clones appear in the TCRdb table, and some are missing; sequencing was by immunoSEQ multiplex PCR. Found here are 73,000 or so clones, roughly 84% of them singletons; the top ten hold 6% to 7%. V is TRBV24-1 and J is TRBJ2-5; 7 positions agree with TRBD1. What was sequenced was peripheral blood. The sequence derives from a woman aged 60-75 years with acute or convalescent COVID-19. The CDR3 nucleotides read TGTGCCACCAGTGATCCGGTGGCAGGGGGACAAGAGACCCAGTACTTC. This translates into CATSDPVAGGQETQYF.